This passage covers 2 T cell receptor beta chains from one sample sequenced in a study of CD8+ T cells in alopecia areata. After isolation, RNA underwent reverse transcription to generate cDNA as the sequencing template. Sequencing was performed with immunoSEQ multiplex PCR; in TCRdb, only in-frame clones are kept and a portion is missing. The profile shows under 350,000 clones, 55% to 75% of them singletons. Treatment given: oral pan-JAK inhibitor, 5-10 mg twice daily. The material was CD4+ T cells sorted from blood, obtained at week 24, from a patient treated with tofacitinib. Receptors were obtained from a human donor with alopecia areata.

This rearrangement joins TRBV5-1 to TRBJ2-3; TRBD2 matches at 9 bases. The CDR3 loop spans 15 amino acids. CDR1 SGHRS and CDR2 YFSETQ come from the germline V gene. Trimming removed 6 bases from V and 4 bases from J; junction bases left unmatched: 9. CDR3 in amino acids: CASKPRAGGSDTQYF. The CDR3 DNA reads as TGCGCCAGCAAGCCCAGAGCGGGGGGATCAGATACGCAGTATTTT.

This chain links TRBV29-1 with TRBJ2-3; TRBD1 is a possible D gene (5 bases). Per germline, CDR1 SQVTM and CDR2 ANQGSEA. This CDR3 has 14 amino acids. V was pared by 8 bases and J by 1 base, with 16 bases between. The CDR3 DNA sequence: TGCAGCTTCGCCAAGGGGCCGCGCACAGATACGCAGTATTTT. Translation: CSFAKGPRTDTQYF.